These 8 T cell receptor beta chains share one sample of origin, sequenced in a study of T cells in women clearing cervical HPV infection. The assay was immunoSEQ multiplex PCR, and TCRdb's table has in-frame clones only and misses some. The listing contains tens of thousands of clones. The source material was blood buffy coat. Every receptor here comes from a woman aged 18-70 years with a cervical HPV16 infection that either progressed to CIN3+ or cleared (not recorded which).

Regarding this clone: Read data end 3 residues before the CDR3 end; the end is taken from the germline J gene. The genes are TRBV20-1 and TRBJ1-1; 7 nucleotides line up with TRBD1. The CDR3 loop spans 16 amino acids. Germline V gene sequence: CDR1 DFQATT, CDR2 SNEGSKA (reference sequence). J was trimmed by 1 base and V by 0 bases; bases with no gene match: 8. CDR3 DNA (partial): TGCAGTGCTAGAGACCCTTTGACAGGGACGAACACTGAA. This sequence encodes CSARDPLTGTNTE. The complete CDR3 sequence is CSARDPLTGTNTEAFF.

As for this clone: The observed sequence ends 3 residues before the CDR3 terminus, with the missing tail filled in from the germline J gene. This chain uses TRBV5-1 with TRBJ1-3, with TRBD1 matching 7 bases. V shed 0 bases, J shed 3 bases, and the junction held 0 bases outside the gene matches. The CDR3 is 14 residues long. Germline V lookup: CDR1 SGHRS, CDR2 YFSETQ. The sequenced part of the CDR3 DNA is TGCGCCAGCAGCTTGGGACAGGGTGGAAACACC. Its protein is CASSLGQGGNT. The whole CDR3 protein is CASSLGQGGNTIYF.

Concerning this clone itself: Read data end 3 residues before the CDR3 end; the end is taken from the germline J gene. The chain carries TRBV5-1 and TRBJ2-2; D is unresolved. The CDR3 has 13 amino acids. With 7 bases removed from V and 4 bases from J, the gap between germline ends came to 11 bases. Germline-derived CDR1 and CDR2 are SGHRS and YFSETQ. The CDR3: CASAELSTGELFF. Partial CDR3 DNA: TGCGCCAGCGCGGAGCTTTCCACCGGGGAG.

Incomplete CDR3 DNA: TGTGCCAGCAGTAGGACTAGCGGGATAAAGACCTACAATGAG. Amino acid sequence: CASSRTSGIKTYNE. The CDR3 reads in full as CASSRTSGIKTYNEQFF. The chain recombines TRBV2 with TRBJ2-1; 12 positions match TRBD2. The sequence runs out 3 residues before the end of the CDR3; the remainder is reconstructed from the germline J gene. V was clipped by 5 bases and J by 2 bases; unmatched bases: 7. CDR3 length: 17 amino acids. Germline-derived CDR1 and CDR2 are SNHLY and FYNNEI.

Partial CDR3 DNA: TGTGCCAGCAGCGTAGACTCTCGAGACACC. This translates into CASSVDSRDT. The complete CDR3 protein is CASSVDSRDTIYF. The chain carries TRBV9 and TRBJ1-3; D call uncertain. The read finishes 3 residues shy of the CDR3 end, and the germline J gene is used to complete it. This CDR3 has 13 residues. V was pared by 0 bases and J by 8 bases, with 9 bases between. Per germline, CDR1 SGDLS and CDR2 YYNGEE.

About this clone: With the read ending 3 residues before the CDR3 end, the germline J gene is used to fill in that end. The V gene is TRBV7-9, the J gene TRBJ1-5; 8 positions agree with TRBD1. The V gene end was trimmed by 2 bases and the J gene end by 5 bases; junction bases not matched to a gene: 5. Per germline, CDR1 SEHNR and CDR2 FQNEAQ (reference sequence). The CDR3 covers 15 residues. CDR3 DNA (partial): TGTGCCAGCAGCTTATCAGGGGGCTACGATCAGCCC. This codes for CASSLSGGYDQP. The whole CDR3 sequence is CASSLSGGYDQPQHF.

In regard to this clone: Read sequence stops 3 residues before the CDR3 end, and the germline J gene provides the missing end. This chain connects TRBV5-6 to TRBJ1-3, with D perhaps TRBD1 (6 bases). The CDR3 contains 14 residues. The V end lost 0 bases, the J end lost 4 bases, and 8 bases lay between the germline ends. Germline CDR1 and CDR2: SGHDT and YYEEEE. Incomplete CDR3 DNA: TGTGCCAGCAGCTTGGCAGGGGTCGGAAACACC. It is translated as CASSLAGVGNT. In full, the CDR3 is CASSLAGVGNTIYF.

CDR3 loop: CASSIGDRTNEKLFF. Partial CDR3 DNA: TGCGCCAGCAGCATAGGGGACAGAACTAATGAAAAA. V usage is TRBV5-1 and J usage is TRBJ1-4, with 7 bases lining up with TRBD1. The CDR3 extends 3 residues past the end of the read, so its final part is completed from the germline J gene. V was clipped by 4 bases and J by 1 base; unmatched bases: 4. The germline gives CDR1 SGHRS, CDR2 YFSETQ. CDR3 length: 15 residues.